One and the same sample provided the 18 T cell receptor beta chains below, sequenced in a study of T cells in Graves' hyperthyroidism and ophthalmopathy. Using RNA transcripts as the source, TCR beta CDR3 regions were amplified. With the HTBI primer set, the TCR CDR3 went through a first round of RT-PCR. TCRdb ran MiXCR on the multiplex PCR reads and lists one entry per CDR3 protein. The sample carries 100,000 to 140,000 distinct CDR3 sequences, 15% to 20% recorded once. Sequences were obtained from blood. The receptors were gathered from a woman in her forties or fifties with Graves' hyperthyroidism.

Ten or more counts support this clonotype. The rearrangement joins TRBV27 to TRBJ2-1; the match to TRBD2 covers 9 bases. This CDR3 has 15 residues. CDR1 and CDR2 (germline): MNHEY, SMNVEV (reference sequence). V shed 6 bases, J shed 6 bases, and the junction held 9 bases outside the gene matches. The DNA of the CDR3 is TGTGCCAGCAGGGAGGCGGGAGGGCCGTCCAATGAGCAGTTCTTC. Translation gives CASREAGGPSNEQFF.

This clonotype was seen repeatedly, ten times or more. The rearrangement uses TRBV12-3 or TRBV12-4 and TRBJ2-7, with D perhaps matching TRBD1 (5 bases). The CDR3 loop spans 15 amino acids. The V gene lost 0 bases and the J gene lost 0 bases, with 9 bases spanning the gap. The CDR3 nucleotides are TGTGCCAGCAGTTTAGCAGCAGGGAACTCCTACGAGCAGTACGTC. Translated, it gives CASSLAAGNSYEQYV.

This sequence joins TRBV19 and TRBJ2-1; TRBD2 is a possible D gene (5 bases). The CDR3 runs 17 residues. V lost 5 bases and J 4 bases, leaving 21 bases between the germline ends. Germline values: CDR1 LNHDA, CDR2 SQIVND (reference sequence). The CDR3 sequence: CASSLYNSGGGYNEQFF. For the CDR3, the DNA is TGTGCCAGTAGTTTGTACAACAGTGGCGGCGGGTACAATGAGCAGTTCTTC. Full variable domain (outside the CDR3, taken from reference TRBV19 and TRBJ2-1): DGGITQSPKYLFRKEGQNVTLSCEQNLNHDAMYWYRQDPGQGLRLIYYSQIVNDFQKGDIAEGYSVSREKKESFPLTVTSAQKNPTAFYLCASSLYNSGGGYNEQFFGPGTRLTVL.

In regard to this clonotype: One base away lies a much larger clone, so this may be a sequencing read error. This sequence joins TRBV7-2 and TRBJ2-3, with TRBD2 matching 13 bases. The germline V gene encodes CDR1 SGHTA and CDR2 FQGNSA. CDR3 length equals 16 residues. DNA of the CDR3: TGTGCCAGCAGCTTATCGACTAGCGGGAGGACAGATACGCGGTATTTT. Translated: CASSLSTSGRTDTRYF.

This clonotype has ten or more counts. The chain recombines TRBV7-2 with TRBJ1-2; D ambiguous. Deletions cut 3 bases from V and 8 bases from J, with 10 bases between. Looked up from germline, CDR1 is SGHTA and CDR2 is FQGNSA. The CDR3 spans 12 residues. The CDR3 spells CASSFYPGGYTF. The CDR3 bases are TGTGCCAGCAGCTTCTACCCAGGAGGCTACACCTTC.

There are many counts of this clonotype. The chain carries TRBV11-2 and TRBJ2-2; D gene ambiguous. V shed 5 bases and J shed 6 bases, with 16 bases lying between them. There are 15 residues in the CDR3. CDR1 is SGHAT and CDR2 is FQNNGV in the germline V gene. This chain's CDR3 is CASSLTSTVSGELFF. In DNA, the CDR3 is TGTGCCAGCAGCCTCACCTCGACCGTTTCCGGGGAGCTGTTTTTT.

The chain joins TRBV7-2 to TRBJ2-7; 16 nucleotides agree with TRBD2. CDR3 length equals 16 residues. V shed 5 bases, J shed 3 bases, and the junction held 4 bases outside the gene matches. The germline CDR1 and CDR2 sequences are SGHTA and FQGNSA. The DNA for the CDR3 is TGTGCCAGCAGCGGGACTAGCGGGAGGGGCGGCTACGAGCAGTACTTC. Protein: CASSGTSGRGGYEQYF. Full variable domain (rest looked up from reference TRBV7-2 and TRBJ2-7): GAGVSQSPSNKVTEKGKDVELRCDPISGHTALYWYRQSLGQGLEFLIYFQGNSAPDKSGLPSDRFSAERTGGSVSTLTIQRTQQEDSAVYLCASSGTSGRGGYEQYFGPGTRLTVT.

This clonotype was picked up a small number of times. The chain uses TRBV9 and TRBJ2-4, with a weak D call TRBD2 (5 bases). With 4 bases removed from V and 2 bases from J, the gap between germline ends came to 10 bases. The CDR3 is 14 residues long. Germline V gene data show CDR1 as SGDLS and CDR2 as YYNGEE. The CDR3, as DNA: TGTGCCAGCAGCCCCACCGGGACCAAAAACATTCAGTACTTC. It is translated as CASSPTGTKNIQYF. The complete variable domain, with remaining parts taken from reference TRBV9 and TRBJ2-4, reads DSGVTQTPKHLITATGQRVTLRCSPRSGDLSVYWYQQSLDQGLQFLIQYYNGEERAKGNILERFSAQQFPDLHSELNLSSLELGDSALYFCASSPTGTKNIQYFGAGTRLSVL.

This clonotype was counted at least ten times. The chain is built from TRBV28 and TRBJ1-5; D is unclear. Trimming left V 6 bases short and J 6 bases short, with 9 bases between. This CDR3 has 12 residues. Germline V gene sequence: CDR1 MDHEN, CDR2 SYDVKM. In nucleotides, the CDR3 is TGTGCCAGCAGCTCGGCGACTCAGCCCCAGCATTTT. Amino acid sequence: CASSSATQPQHF.

Many counts were recorded for this clonotype. The chain is built from TRBV27 and TRBJ2-1; D is perhaps TRBD2 (5 bases). The V end was cut by 3 bases, the J end by 0 bases, with 9 bases between. The CDR3 has 15 amino acids. The germline V gene has CDR1 MNHEY and CDR2 SMNVEV (reference sequence). The CDR3 is CASSFGLFSYNEQFF. The CDR3 bases are TGTGCCAGCAGTTTCGGACTGTTCTCCTACAATGAGCAGTTCTTC.

This clonotype has ten or more counts. CDR3 amino acids: CASTSAYEQYF. In DNA form, the CDR3 reads TGTGCCAGCACTAGCGCCTACGAGCAGTACTTC. The gene calls are TRBV2 and TRBJ2-7, with D perhaps TRBD2 (6 bases). V lost 7 bases and J lost 2, with 6 bases in between. The length of the CDR3 is 11 residues. CDR1 is SNHLY and CDR2 is FYNNEI in the germline V gene. Complete variable domain (other parts from reference TRBV2 and TRBJ2-7): EPEVTQTPSHQVTQMGQEVILRCVPISNHLYFYWYRQILGQKVEFLVSFYNNEISEKSEIFDDQFSVERPDGSNFTLKIRSTKLEDSAMYFCASTSAYEQYFGPGTRLTVT.

This clonotype has just a few counts. This sequence joins TRBV9 and TRBJ1-6; TRBD1 aligns across 9 bases. The V segment lost 4 bases and the J segment 6 bases; nucleotides outside the gene matches: 5. CDR3 length: 15 residues. Germline CDR1 reads SGDLS; CDR2 reads YYNGEE. DNA for the CDR3: TGTGCCAGCAGCATGGGACAGGGCGGTAATTCACCCCTCCACTTT. Translated: CASSMGQGGNSPLHF.

This clonotype was observed at least ten times. V gene TRBV7-2 combines with J gene TRBJ1-2, with 9 bases fitting TRBD1. With V trimmed by 0 bases and J by 6 bases, 5 bases remained unmatched. CDR1 SGHTA and CDR2 FQGNSA come from the germline V gene. The CDR3 extends over 15 amino acids. CDR3 protein: CASSLASDRGDGYTF. In DNA, the CDR3 is TGTGCCAGCAGCTTAGCATCCGACAGGGGGGATGGCTACACCTTC.

This clonotype showed up many times. This chain joins TRBV12-3 or TRBV12-4 and TRBJ2-7; TRBD2 aligns across 7 bases. There are 13 residues in the CDR3. Trimming removed 3 bases from V and 3 bases from J; junction bases left unmatched: 2. CDR3 bases: TGTGCCAGCAGTTTTGGGGAGGGCTACGAGCAGTACTTC. Translation: CASSFGEGYEQYF.

This clonotype was detected many times. The chain is built from TRBV30 and TRBJ2-4; 7 positions match TRBD2. J was trimmed by 6 bases and V by 4 bases; bases with no gene match: 9. The CDR3 sequence is 14 residues long. CDR1 and CDR2 (germline): GTSNPN, SVGIG (reference sequence). The CDR3, as DNA: TGTGCCTGGACTTCCGGGAGGTATGCAAACATTCAGTACTTC. Translated: CAWTSGRYANIQYF.

As for this clonotype: A much more abundant neighbour one base away suggests this may be a read error. V usage is TRBV5-1 and J usage is TRBJ2-1, with TRBD2 as a possible D gene (7 bases). The DNA end is more similar to TRBJ2-7, so the J call may be wrong. CDR1 is SGHRS and CDR2 is YFSETQ in the germline V gene. The CDR3 runs 14 residues. CDR3 residues: CASSWGGGANEQYF. The DNA for the CDR3 is TGCGCCAGCAGCTGGGGGGGGGGCGCAAATGAGCAGTACTTC.

The chain recombines TRBV11-2 with TRBJ2-7; D gene uncertain. Looked up from germline, CDR1 is SGHAT and CDR2 is FQNNGV. The CDR3 loop spans 15 amino acids. The V end lost 5 bases, the J end lost 2 bases, and 16 bases lay between the germline ends. The CDR3, as DNA: TGTGCCAGCAGCCACGGTGTGGATTGGGCCTACGAGCAGTACTTC. It codes for CASSHGVDWAYEQYF.

The V and J genes are TRBV28 and TRBJ2-7, with 7 bases aligning to TRBD1. The CDR3 is 14 amino acids. The germline V gene has CDR1 MDHEN and CDR2 SYDVKM. V dropped 8 bases and J dropped 0; count of bases not matched to a gene: 7. The CDR3 region is CASVSGQSSYEQYF. CDR3 DNA: TGTGCCAGCGTTTCGGGACAGAGCTCCTACGAGCAGTACTTC.